Presented here are 22 T cell receptor beta chains from one specimen sequenced in a study of identifying expanded T cells in peripheral blood. The data were produced by immunoSEQ multiplex PCR, yet TCRdb's version contains in-frame clones alone and is incomplete. The table has 50,000 or so clones, around 90% seen once. Sequenced input: blood. These receptors originate from a person aged 18 to 70 in good health.

This chain joins TRBV7-2 and TRBJ2-1; tentative D call: TRBD1 (6 bases). The V gene lost 3 bases and the J gene lost 5 bases, with 14 bases spanning the gap. Germline CDR1 SGHTA, CDR2 FQGNSA. The CDR3 runs to 15 residues. The CDR3 spells CASSLIPGTNNEQFF. The CDR3, as DNA: TGTGCCAGCAGCTTGATTCCCGGGACAAACAATGAGCAGTTCTTC. Looking up the rest from reference TRBV7-2 and TRBJ2-1 gives the full variable domain: GAGVSQSPSNKVTEKGKDVELRCDPISGHTALYWYRQSLGQGLEFLIYFQGNSAPDKSGLPSDRFSAERTGGSVSTLTIQRTQQEDSAVYLCASSLIPGTNNEQFFGPGTRLTVL.

The V call is TRBV2, the J call TRBJ2-5; D assignment may be TRBD1 or TRBD2 (6 bases each). The CDR3 runs 16 residues. Germline lookup yields CDR1 SNHLY and CDR2 FYNNEI. The ends were cut back, 1 base at V and 5 bases at J, with 17 bases in the middle. CDR3 in amino acids: CASSEGRGDRVETQYF. CDR3 nucleotides: TGTGCCAGCAGTGAAGGAAGGGGGGATCGGGTTGAGACCCAGTACTTC.

The V gene is TRBV4-1, the J gene TRBJ2-5; D possibly matches TRBD1 or TRBD2 (7 bases each). Trimming left V 1 base short and J 5 bases short, with 14 bases between. The germline CDR1 and CDR2 sequences are MGHRA and YSYEKL. The CDR3 has 15 amino acids. The CDR3 protein is CASSQVGGTAETQYF. DNA of the CDR3: TGCGCCAGCAGCCAAGTGGGAGGGACAGCCGAGACCCAGTACTTC.

The chain uses TRBV5-6 and TRBJ1-1, with 7 positions matching TRBD1. The CDR3 totals 14 residues. Per the germline V gene, CDR1 is SGHDT and CDR2 is YYEEEE. V lost 1 base to trimming and J lost 5 bases; unmatched junction nucleotides: 5. The chain's CDR3 is CASSLTGDQTEAFF. In nucleotides, the CDR3 is TGTGCCAGCAGCTTGACAGGGGATCAGACTGAAGCTTTCTTT.

This clone has only a few counts. The CDR3 loop is CASIRTRGLVVYF. As DNA, the CDR3 is TGTGCCAGCATCCGAACCCGGGGCCTCGTAGTGTATTTT. The V and J genes are TRBV28 and TRBJ2-3; D is perhaps TRBD1 or TRBD2 (5 bases each). The ends were cut back, 7 bases at V and 14 bases at J, with 22 bases in the middle. The CDR3 spans 13 residues. Germline loops: CDR1 MDHEN, CDR2 SYDVKM.

V is TRBV6-1 and J is TRBJ2-7; 8 positions match TRBD1. CDR1 is MNHNS, CDR2 SASEGT, per germline. With V trimmed by 8 bases and J by 2 bases, 11 bases remained unmatched. There are 15 residues in the CDR3. The CDR3 DNA reads TGTGCCAGCGGAAGCAGGGGGCCAAGGACCTACGAGCAGTACTTC. Amino acid sequence: CASGSRGPRTYEQYF.

This clone came up once. This chain connects TRBV5-1 to TRBJ1-3; tentatively, D is TRBD1 (6 bases). Germline V gene sequence: CDR1 SGHRS, CDR2 YFSETQ. This CDR3 region has 15 residues. Trimming removed 0 bases from V and 4 bases from J, with 11 bases in between. CDR3 amino acids: CASSLVSGAGNTIYF. The CDR3 DNA is TGCGCCAGCAGCTTGGTTTCGGGGGCAGGAAACACCATATATTTT. The whole variable domain, filled in from reference TRBV5-1 and TRBJ1-3, reads KAGVTQTPRYLIKTRGQQVTLSCSPISGHRSVSWYQQTPGQGLQFLFEYFSETQRNKGNFPGRFSGRQFSNSRSEMNVSTLELGDSALYLCASSLVSGAGNTIYFGEGSWLTVV.

V usage is TRBV10-3 and J usage is TRBJ1-2, with TRBD1 identical over 7 bases. V trimming: 8 bases; J trimming: 8 bases; junction bases outside the gene matches: 14. Germline CDR1 is ENHRY and CDR2 is SYGVKD. The CDR3 extends over 14 amino acids. The DNA of the CDR3 is TGTGCCATCTCGGGACAGCCAAACGGAGTGGGCTACACCTTC. Protein sequence: CAISGQPNGVGYTF.

The chain carries TRBV2 and TRBJ2-3; D is possibly TRBD1 (6 bases). Germline V gene lookup returns CDR1 SNHLY and CDR2 FYNNEI. V lost 4 bases and J 2 bases, leaving 16 bases between the germline ends. The CDR3 extends over 16 amino acids. CDR3 region: CASSVEGQPPTDTQYF. In DNA, the CDR3 is TGTGCCAGCAGTGTTGAAGGACAGCCTCCCACAGATACGCAGTATTTT.

This clone has just one count. The chain links TRBV5-4 to TRBJ2-7; 8 nucleotides line up with TRBD2. The germline gives CDR1 SGHNT, CDR2 YYREEE (reference sequence). Trimming took 0 bases from V and 2 from J; bases not matched to a gene: 1. CDR3 length: 14 amino acids. CDR3 residues: CASSLGTSPYEQYF. The CDR3 nucleotides are TGTGCCAGCAGCTTGGGGACTAGCCCCTACGAGCAGTACTTC.

This clone was found a few times. The chain uses TRBV6-5 and TRBJ1-2; weak D call: TRBD1 (6 bases). CDR3 length: 12 residues. Germline CDR1 MNHEY, CDR2 SVGAGI. V lost 4 bases and J 4 bases, leaving 7 bases between the germline ends. The CDR3 DNA sequence: TGTGCCAGCAGTTTGACAGGCTATGGCTACACCTTC. Translated, it gives CASSLTGYGYTF.

This clone was observed a single time. This chain uses TRBV30 with TRBJ1-5, with D possibly TRBD1 on 6 matching bases. The V and J ends lost 5 bases and 2 bases respectively, with 10 bases between them. Germline CDR1 is GTSNPN and CDR2 is SVGIG (reference sequence). This CDR3 has 13 residues. CDR3 sequence reads: CAWQGGGNQPQHF. In nucleotides, the CDR3 is TGTGCCTGGCAAGGGGGTGGCAATCAGCCCCAGCATTTT.

CDR3 bases: TGTGCCAGCAGTTATTCCGATAAGGATGAAAAACTGTTTTTT. Amino acid sequence: CASSYSDKDEKLFF. This chain links TRBV6-6 with TRBJ1-4; no reliable D call. Germline assignment: CDR1 MNHNY and CDR2 SVGAGI (reference sequence). The CDR3 sequence is 14 residues long. V was cut by 3 bases and J by 6 bases, with 11 bases left in between.

The CDR3 region has the DNA TGCGCCAGCAGCCAAGGGAGCGGAATAGATACGCAGTATTTT. This encodes CASSQGSGIDTQYF. V is TRBV4-3 and J is TRBJ2-3, with D perhaps matching TRBD2 (5 bases). The CDR3 extends over 14 amino acids. V was trimmed by 1 base and J by 5 bases, leaving 10 bases between them. Germline CDR1 LGHNA, CDR2 YSLEER.

The V gene is TRBV6-5, the J gene TRBJ2-5; TRBD2 matches at 9 bases. Per the germline V gene, CDR1 is MNHEY and CDR2 is SVGAGI. This CDR3 region has 16 residues. J gave up 2 bases and V 0 bases, and 4 bases lay outside the gene matches. This CDR3 is CASSYSSGGIQETQYF. The CDR3 region has the DNA TGTGCCAGCAGTTACTCCAGCGGGGGGATTCAAGAGACCCAGTACTTC.

The chain is built from TRBV2 and TRBJ2-7; TRBD2 agrees at 8 bases. V lost 5 bases to trimming and J lost 0 bases; unmatched junction nucleotides: 9. This CDR3 is built from 16 residues. Germline V lookup: CDR1 SNHLY, CDR2 FYNNEI. The CDR3 DNA is TGTGCCAGCAGTAAAAATAGCGGGGTCGACTCCTACGAGCAGTACTTC. It specifies CASSKNSGVDSYEQYF.

The V gene is TRBV28, the J gene TRBJ2-7; D not resolved. This CDR3 comprises 12 residues. The germline CDR1 and CDR2 sequences are MDHEN and SYDVKM. V lost 5 bases and J 2 bases, leaving 7 bases between the germline ends. In DNA, the CDR3 is TGTGCCAGCAGTAGGGAAACCTACGAGCAGTACTTC. Its translation: CASSRETYEQYF.

This clone was seen only once. This chain connects TRBV6-1 to TRBJ1-3; the D gene is possibly TRBD1 (5 bases). V lost 6 bases, J lost 0 bases, and 12 bases lay in between. This CDR3 spans 15 amino acids. Per the germline V gene, CDR1 is MNHNS and CDR2 is SASEGT. The DNA for the CDR3 is TGTGCCAGCAGCCAAGAGGGGTTCTCTGGAAACACCATATATTTT. It specifies CASSQEGFSGNTIYF.

This rearrangement joins TRBV15 to TRBJ1-2; D is undetermined. CDR3 length equals 12 residues. Germline V gene sequence: CDR1 LNHNV, CDR2 YYDKDF (reference sequence). Trimming shortened V by 0 bases and J by 2 bases, and 1 base separated the two germline ends. This CDR3 is CATSRENYGYTF. DNA for the CDR3: TGTGCCACCAGCAGAGAGAACTATGGCTACACCTTC. Drawing the rest from reference TRBV15 and TRBJ1-2, the complete variable domain is DAMVIQNPRYQVTQFGKPVTLSCSQTLNHNVMYWYQQKSSQAPKLLFHYYDKDFNNEADTPDNFQSRRPNTSFCFLDIRSPGLGDTAMYLCATSRENYGYTFGSGTRLTVV.

J is TRBJ2-3 and V is TRBV27; 13 bases fit TRBD2. The V gene's germline CDR1 is MNHEY and CDR2 SMNVEV (reference sequence). Unmatched junction bases numbered 2, after V lost 4 bases and J lost 4 bases. This CDR3 has 15 amino acids. The CDR3 is CASSSGLAGSDTQYF. As DNA, the CDR3 is TGTGCCAGCAGTTCGGGACTAGCGGGATCAGATACGCAGTATTTT.

V and J are TRBV14 and TRBJ1-1; a weak D match, TRBD1 (5 bases). V dropped 3 bases and J dropped 3 bases, with 14 bases sitting between them. The germline CDR1 and CDR2 sequences are SGHDN and FVKESK. CDR3 size: 15 residues. This CDR3 reads CASSQEQVGDTEAFF. The CDR3 DNA follows: TGTGCCAGCAGCCAGGAACAGGTAGGGGACACTGAAGCTTTCTTT.

The chain has TRBV29-1 and TRBJ2-3; 15 bases map to TRBD2. The CDR3 is 17 amino acids. The J segment lost 2 bases and the V segment lost 7 bases, leaving 10 bases of the junction unmatched. Germline CDR1 and CDR2: SQVTM and ANQGSEA. The CDR3 region is CSATPGTSGGHTDTQYF. The CDR3 DNA reads TGCAGCGCAACCCCTGGGACTAGCGGGGGGCACACAGATACGCAGTATTTT.